The source of this TCR delta chain is a study of gamma-delta T cells after stem cell transplantation. TCRdb applied CATT to the RT-PCR reads for clone calling. This repertoire shows 2,800 or so delta-chain clones, just under 3.5% found once; its top ten account for about 29%. The V and J ends lost 0 bases and 0 bases respectively, with 10 bases between them. This CDR3 comprises 15 residues. Germline values: CDR1 GEAIGNYY, CDR2 EKD. This clone occurred a few times. Other DNA sequences in the same sample also yield this CDR3. The receptor was isolated from a human donor. It is not recorded whose cells these are; they may come from a transplant donor. The V and J genes are TRDV2 and TRDJ1; weak D call: TRDD3 (6 bases). The specimen sequenced was gamma-delta T cells. DNA of the CDR3: TGTGCCTGTGACACCGTGGGGGGTAACACCGATAAACTCATCTTT. Its translation is CACDTVGGNTDKLIF.